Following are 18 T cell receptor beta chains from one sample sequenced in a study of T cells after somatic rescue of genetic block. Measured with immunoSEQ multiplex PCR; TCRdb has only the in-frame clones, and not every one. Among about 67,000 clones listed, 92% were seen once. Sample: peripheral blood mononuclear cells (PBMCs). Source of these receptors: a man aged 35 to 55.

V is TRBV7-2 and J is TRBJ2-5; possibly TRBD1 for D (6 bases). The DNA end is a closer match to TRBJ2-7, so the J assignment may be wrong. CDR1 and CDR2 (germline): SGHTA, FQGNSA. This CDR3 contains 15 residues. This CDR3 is CASSLGQAQTYEQYF. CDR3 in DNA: TGTGCCAGCAGCTTAGGACAGGCCCAAACCTACGAGCAGTACTTC.

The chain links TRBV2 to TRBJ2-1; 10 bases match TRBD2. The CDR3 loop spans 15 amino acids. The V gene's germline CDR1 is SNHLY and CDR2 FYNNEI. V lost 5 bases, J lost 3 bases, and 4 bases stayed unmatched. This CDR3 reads CASSITSGNYNEQFF. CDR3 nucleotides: TGTGCCAGCAGTATCACTAGCGGGAACTACAATGAGCAGTTCTTC.

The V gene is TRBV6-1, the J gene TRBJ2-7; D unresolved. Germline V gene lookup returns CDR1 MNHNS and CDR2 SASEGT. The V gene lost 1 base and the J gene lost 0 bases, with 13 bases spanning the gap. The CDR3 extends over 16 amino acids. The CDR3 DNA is TGTGCCAGCAGTGAAGAAGGGCCAATCAGCTCCTACGAGCAGTACTTC. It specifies CASSEEGPISSYEQYF.

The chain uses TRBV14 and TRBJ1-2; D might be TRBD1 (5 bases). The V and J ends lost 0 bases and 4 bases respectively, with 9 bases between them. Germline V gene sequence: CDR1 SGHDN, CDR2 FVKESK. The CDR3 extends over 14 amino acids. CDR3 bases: TGTGCCAGCAGCCAAGATCGGCAGGGCTATGGCTACACCTTC. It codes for CASSQDRQGYGYTF.

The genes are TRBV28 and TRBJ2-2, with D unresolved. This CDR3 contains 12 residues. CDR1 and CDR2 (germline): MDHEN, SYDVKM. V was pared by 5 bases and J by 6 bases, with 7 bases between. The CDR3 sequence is CASSPPPGELFF. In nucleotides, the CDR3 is TGTGCCAGCAGTCCACCCCCCGGGGAGCTGTTTTTT.

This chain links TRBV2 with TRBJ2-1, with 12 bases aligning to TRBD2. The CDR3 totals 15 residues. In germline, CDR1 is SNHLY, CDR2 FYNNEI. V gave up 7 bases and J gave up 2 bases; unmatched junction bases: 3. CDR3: CASMRLAGAYNEQFF. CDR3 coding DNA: TGTGCCAGCATGAGACTAGCGGGGGCCTACAATGAGCAGTTCTTC.

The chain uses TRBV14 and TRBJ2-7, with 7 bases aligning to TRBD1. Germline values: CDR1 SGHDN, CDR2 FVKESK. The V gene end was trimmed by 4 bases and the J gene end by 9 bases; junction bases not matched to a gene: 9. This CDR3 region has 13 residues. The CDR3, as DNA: TGTGCCAGCAGCCGTCAGACAGGGCAGGGGCAGTACTTC. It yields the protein CASSRQTGQGQYF.

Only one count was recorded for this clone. As DNA, the CDR3 is TGTGCCAGCAGCTTAGGAGGGCAGGTTTCGGGTAGGAGCTCCTACAATGAGCAGTTCTTC. Encoded protein: CASSLGGQVSGRSSYNEQFF. The rearrangement links TRBV7-8 to TRBJ2-1; weak D call: TRBD2 (5 bases). The CDR3 runs to 20 residues. The ends were cut back, 1 base at V and 0 bases at J, with 22 bases in the middle. Germline V gene sequence: CDR1 SGHVS, CDR2 FQNEAQ.

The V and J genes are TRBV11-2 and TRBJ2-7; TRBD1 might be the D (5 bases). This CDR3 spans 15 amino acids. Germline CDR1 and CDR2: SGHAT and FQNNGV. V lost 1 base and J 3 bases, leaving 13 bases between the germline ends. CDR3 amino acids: CASSLVSRADYEQYF. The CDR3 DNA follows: TGTGCCAGCAGCTTAGTTAGCAGGGCGGACTACGAGCAGTACTTC.

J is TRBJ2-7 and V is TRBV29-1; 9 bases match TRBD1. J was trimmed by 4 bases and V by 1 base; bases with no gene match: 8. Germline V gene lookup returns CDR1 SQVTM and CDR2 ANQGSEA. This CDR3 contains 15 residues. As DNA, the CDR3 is TGCAGCGTTGAAGTTTGGGACAGGGCTGGATACGAGCAGTACTTC. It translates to CSVEVWDRAGYEQYF.

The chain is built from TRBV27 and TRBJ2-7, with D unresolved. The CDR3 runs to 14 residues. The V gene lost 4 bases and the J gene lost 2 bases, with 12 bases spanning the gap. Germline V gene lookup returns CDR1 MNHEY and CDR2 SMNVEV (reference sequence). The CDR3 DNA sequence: TGTGCCAGCAGTTCCCATGGTCCAGCCTACGAGCAGTACTTC. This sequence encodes CASSSHGPAYEQYF.

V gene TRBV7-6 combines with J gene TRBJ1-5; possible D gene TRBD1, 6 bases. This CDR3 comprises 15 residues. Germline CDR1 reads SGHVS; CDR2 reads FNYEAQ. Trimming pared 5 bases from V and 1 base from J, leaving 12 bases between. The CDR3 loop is CASSAQQGSNQPQHF. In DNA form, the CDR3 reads TGTGCCAGCAGCGCCCAACAGGGAAGCAATCAGCCCCAGCATTTT.

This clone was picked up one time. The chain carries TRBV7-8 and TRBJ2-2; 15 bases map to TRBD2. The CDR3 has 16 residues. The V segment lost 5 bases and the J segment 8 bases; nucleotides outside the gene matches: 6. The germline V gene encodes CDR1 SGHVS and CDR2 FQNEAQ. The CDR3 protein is CASSETGTSGRGELFF. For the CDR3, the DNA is TGTGCCAGCAGCGAGACCGGGACTAGCGGGAGGGGGGAGCTGTTTTTT.

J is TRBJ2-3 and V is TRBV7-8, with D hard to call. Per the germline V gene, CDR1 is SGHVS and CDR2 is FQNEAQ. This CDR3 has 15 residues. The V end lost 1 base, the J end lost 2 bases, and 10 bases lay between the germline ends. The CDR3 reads CASSLEWADTDTQYF. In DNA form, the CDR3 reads TGTGCCAGCAGCTTAGAGTGGGCGGACACAGATACGCAGTATTTT.

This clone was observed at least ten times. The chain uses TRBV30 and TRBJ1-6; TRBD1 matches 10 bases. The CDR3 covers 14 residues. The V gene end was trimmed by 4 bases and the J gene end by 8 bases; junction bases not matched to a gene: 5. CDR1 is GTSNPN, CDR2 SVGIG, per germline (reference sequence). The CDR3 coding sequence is TGTGCCTGGACGACAGGGGGCATCGATTCACCCCTCCACTTT. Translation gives CAWTTGGIDSPLHF.

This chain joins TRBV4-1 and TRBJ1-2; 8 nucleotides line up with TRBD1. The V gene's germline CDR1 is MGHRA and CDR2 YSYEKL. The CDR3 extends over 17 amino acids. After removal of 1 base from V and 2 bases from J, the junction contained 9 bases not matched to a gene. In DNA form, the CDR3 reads TGCGCCAGCAGCCAAGGATATGCCAGGGGGCCCAACTATGGCTACACCTTC. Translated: CASSQGYARGPNYGYTF.

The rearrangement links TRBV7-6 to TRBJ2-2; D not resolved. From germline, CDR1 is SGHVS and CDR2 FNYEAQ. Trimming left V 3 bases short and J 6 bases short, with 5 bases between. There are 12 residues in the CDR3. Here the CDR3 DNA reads TGTGCCAGCAGCTTTATTCCCGGGGAGCTGTTTTTT. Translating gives CASSFIPGELFF.

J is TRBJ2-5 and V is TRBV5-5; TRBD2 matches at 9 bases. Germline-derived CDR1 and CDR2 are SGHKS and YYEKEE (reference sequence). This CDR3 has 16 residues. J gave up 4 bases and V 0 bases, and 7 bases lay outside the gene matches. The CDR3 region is CASSLGVAGAGETQYF. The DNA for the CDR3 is TGTGCCAGCAGCTTGGGGGTAGCGGGGGCGGGAGAGACCCAGTACTTC.